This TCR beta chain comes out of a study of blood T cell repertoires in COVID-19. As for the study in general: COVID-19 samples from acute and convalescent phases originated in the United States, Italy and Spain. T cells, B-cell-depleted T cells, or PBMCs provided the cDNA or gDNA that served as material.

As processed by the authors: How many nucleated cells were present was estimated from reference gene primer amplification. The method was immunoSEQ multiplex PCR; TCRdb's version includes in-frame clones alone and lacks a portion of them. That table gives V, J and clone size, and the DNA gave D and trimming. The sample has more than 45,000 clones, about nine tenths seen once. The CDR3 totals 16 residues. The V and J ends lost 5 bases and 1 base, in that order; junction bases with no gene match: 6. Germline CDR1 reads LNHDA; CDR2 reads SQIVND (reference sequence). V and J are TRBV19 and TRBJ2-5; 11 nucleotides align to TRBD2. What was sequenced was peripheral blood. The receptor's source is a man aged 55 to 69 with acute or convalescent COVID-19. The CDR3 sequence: CASSPRLAGSQETQYF. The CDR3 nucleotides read TGTGCCAGTAGTCCCCGACTAGCGGGAAGCCAAGAGACCCAGTACTTC.